This T cell receptor (beta chain) was captured by sequencing in a study of radiotherapy plus CTLA-4 blockade in lung cancer. Study-level points and caveats: After treatment with radiotherapy plus ipilimumab, TCR clones that came from the tumor expanded in blood. Alongside interferon-beta, early blood T cell clone dynamics were reportedly the best predictor of response.

Comment on this clone: Its specificity is not known.

The data were produced by immunoSEQ multiplex PCR, yet TCRdb's version contains in-frame clones alone and is incomplete. The table records around 82,000 clones, 84% of them present only once. Trimming took 6 bases from V and 5 from J; bases not matched to a gene: 3. From germline, CDR1 is MDHEN and CDR2 SYDVKM. The CDR3 totals 13 residues. This receptor was obtained from a human donor with non-small cell lung cancer who had stable disease on radiotherapy plus ipilimumab. The input for sequencing was peripheral blood, taken from a patient treated with radiotherapy plus ipilimumab. The chain employs TRBV28 and TRBJ2-2, with 7 positions matching TRBD1. CDR3 sequence reads: CASSKTGTGELFF. For the CDR3, the DNA is TGTGCCAGCAGCAAGACAGGGACCGGGGAGCTGTTTTTT.